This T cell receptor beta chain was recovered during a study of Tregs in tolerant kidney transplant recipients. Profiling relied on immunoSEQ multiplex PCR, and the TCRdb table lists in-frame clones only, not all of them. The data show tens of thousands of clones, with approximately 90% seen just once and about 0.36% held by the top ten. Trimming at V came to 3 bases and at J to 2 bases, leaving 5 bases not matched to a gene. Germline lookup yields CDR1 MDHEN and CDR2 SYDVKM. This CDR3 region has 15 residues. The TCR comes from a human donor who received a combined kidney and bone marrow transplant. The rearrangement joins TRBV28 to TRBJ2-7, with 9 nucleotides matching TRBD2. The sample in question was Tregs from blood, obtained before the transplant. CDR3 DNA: TGTGCCAGCAGTTTTAGCGGGAGCACGGCCTACGAGCAGTACTTC. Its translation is CASSFSGSTAYEQYF.